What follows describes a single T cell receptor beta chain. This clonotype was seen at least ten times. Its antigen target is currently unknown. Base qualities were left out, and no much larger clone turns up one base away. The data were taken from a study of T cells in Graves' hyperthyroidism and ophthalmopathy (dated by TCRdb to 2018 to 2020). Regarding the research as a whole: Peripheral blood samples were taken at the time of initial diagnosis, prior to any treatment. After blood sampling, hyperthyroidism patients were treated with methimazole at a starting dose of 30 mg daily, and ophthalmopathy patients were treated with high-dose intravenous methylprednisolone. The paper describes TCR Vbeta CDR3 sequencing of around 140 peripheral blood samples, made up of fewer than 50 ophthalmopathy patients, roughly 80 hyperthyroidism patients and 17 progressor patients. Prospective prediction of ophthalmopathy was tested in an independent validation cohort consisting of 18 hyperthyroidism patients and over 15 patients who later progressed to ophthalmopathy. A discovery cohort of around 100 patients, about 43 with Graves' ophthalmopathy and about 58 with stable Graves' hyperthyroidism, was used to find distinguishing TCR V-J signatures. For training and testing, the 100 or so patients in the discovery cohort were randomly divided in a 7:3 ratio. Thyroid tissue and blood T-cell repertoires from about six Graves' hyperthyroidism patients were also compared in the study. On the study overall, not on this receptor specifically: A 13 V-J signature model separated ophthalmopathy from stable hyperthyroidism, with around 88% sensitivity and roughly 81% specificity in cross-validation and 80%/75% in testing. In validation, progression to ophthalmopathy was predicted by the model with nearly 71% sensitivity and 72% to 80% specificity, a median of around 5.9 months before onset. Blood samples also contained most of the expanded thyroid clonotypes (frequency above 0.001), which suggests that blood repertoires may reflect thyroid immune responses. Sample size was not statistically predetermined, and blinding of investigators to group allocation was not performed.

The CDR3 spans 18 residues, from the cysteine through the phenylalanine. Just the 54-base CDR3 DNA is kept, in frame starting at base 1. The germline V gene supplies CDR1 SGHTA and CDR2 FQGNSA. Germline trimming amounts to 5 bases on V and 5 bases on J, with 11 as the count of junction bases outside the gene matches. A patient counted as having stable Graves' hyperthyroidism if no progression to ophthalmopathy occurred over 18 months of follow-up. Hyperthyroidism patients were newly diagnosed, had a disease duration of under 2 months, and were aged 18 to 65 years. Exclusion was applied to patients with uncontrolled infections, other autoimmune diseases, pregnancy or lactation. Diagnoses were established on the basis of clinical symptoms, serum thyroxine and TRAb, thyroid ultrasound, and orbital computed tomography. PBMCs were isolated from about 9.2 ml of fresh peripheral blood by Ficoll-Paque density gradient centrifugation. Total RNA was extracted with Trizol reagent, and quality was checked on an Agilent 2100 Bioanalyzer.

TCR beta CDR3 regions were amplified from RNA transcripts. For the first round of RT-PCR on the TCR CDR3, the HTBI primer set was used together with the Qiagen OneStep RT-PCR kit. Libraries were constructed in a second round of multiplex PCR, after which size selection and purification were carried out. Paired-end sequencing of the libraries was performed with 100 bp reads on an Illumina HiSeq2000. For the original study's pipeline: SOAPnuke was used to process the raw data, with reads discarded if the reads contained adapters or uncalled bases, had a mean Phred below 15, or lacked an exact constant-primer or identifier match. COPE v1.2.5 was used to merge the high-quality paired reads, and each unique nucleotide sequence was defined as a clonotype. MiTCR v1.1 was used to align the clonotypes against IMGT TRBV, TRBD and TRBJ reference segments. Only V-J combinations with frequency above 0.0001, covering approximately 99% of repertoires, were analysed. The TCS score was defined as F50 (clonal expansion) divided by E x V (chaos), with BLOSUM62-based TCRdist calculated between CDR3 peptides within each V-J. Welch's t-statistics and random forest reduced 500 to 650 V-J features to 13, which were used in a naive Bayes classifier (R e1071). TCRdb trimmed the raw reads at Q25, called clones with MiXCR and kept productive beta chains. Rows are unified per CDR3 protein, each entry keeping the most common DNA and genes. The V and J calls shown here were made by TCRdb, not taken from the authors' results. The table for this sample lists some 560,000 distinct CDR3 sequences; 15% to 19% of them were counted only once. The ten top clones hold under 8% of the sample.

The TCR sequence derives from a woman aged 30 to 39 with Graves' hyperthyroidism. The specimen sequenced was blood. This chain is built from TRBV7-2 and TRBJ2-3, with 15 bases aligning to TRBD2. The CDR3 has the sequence CASSTRWTSGRDEDTQYF. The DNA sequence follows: TGTGCCAGCAGCACACGATGGACTAGCGGGAGGGATGAAGATACGCAGTATTTT. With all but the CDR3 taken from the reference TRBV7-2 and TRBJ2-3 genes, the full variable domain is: GAGVSQSPSNKVTEKGKDVELRCDPISGHTALYWYRQSLGQGLEFLIYFQGNSAPDKSGLPSDRFSAERTGGSVSTLTIQRTQQEDSAVYLCASSTRWTSGRDEDTQYFGPGTRLTVL.